This is a list of T cell receptor beta chains from one sample in a study of blood T cell repertoires in COVID-19. Libraries were prepared by immunoSEQ multiplex PCR; TCRdb keeps only in-frame clonotypes and omits some of them. Of roughly 270,000 clones in the sample, around 85% were seen once. The sample comprised PBMCs or T cells enriched from blood (not recorded which). The receptors shown here come from a woman in her forties or fifties who had recovered from COVID-19. The CDR3 runs from the conserved cysteine through the conserved F or W. A D gene is named only where the DNA matches it firmly. The listing skips clone size in some rows; elsewhere it reads once, few, many or a size class.

clone_size: .
j_call: TRBJ2-7
v_call: TRBV5-1
d_call: TRBD2
cdr3_nt: TGCGCCAGCAGCTCCGTCGGGAGGGGGAACTCCTACGAGCAGTACTTC
cdr3_aa: CASSSVGRGNSYEQYF

clone_size: .
j_call: TRBJ2-7
v_call: TRBV27
d_call: TRBD1
cdr3_nt: TGTGCCAGCAGTTCCACGACGACAGGGGGCTACGAGCAGTACTTC
cdr3_aa: CASSSTTTGGYEQYF

clone_size: .
j_call: TRBJ2-1
v_call: TRBV5-1
d_call: .
cdr3_nt: TGCGCCAGCAGCGGCGACAGCAATGAGCAGTTCTTC
cdr3_aa: CASSGDSNEQFF

clone_size: .
j_call: TRBJ2-5
v_call: TRBV19
d_call: .
cdr3_nt: TGTGCCAGTAGCCAAACTTCAGGGGCCCAAGAGACCCAGTACTTC
cdr3_aa: CASSQTSGAQETQYF

clone_size: .
j_call: TRBJ2-3
v_call: TRBV7-2
d_call: TRBD2
cdr3_nt: TGTGCCAGCAGCTGGGGGGGACTAGCGGGAGCTACGAATACGCAGTATTTT
cdr3_aa: CASSWGGLAGATNTQYF

clone_size: .
j_call: TRBJ1-5
v_call: TRBV3-1/TRBV3-2
d_call: .
cdr3_nt: TGTGCCAGCAGCCTTGGGGGAGGAAGCAATCAGCCCCAGCATTTT
cdr3_aa: CASSLGGGSNQPQHF

clone_size: once
j_call: TRBJ1-2
v_call: TRBV7-2
d_call: TRBD1
cdr3_nt: TGTGCCAGCAGTTACACCGGGACAGGGGGCACCAACAACTATGGCTACACCTTC
cdr3_aa: CASSYTGTGGTNNYGYTF

clone_size: .
j_call: TRBJ1-2
v_call: TRBV15
d_call: TRBD1
cdr3_nt: TGTGCCACCAGCAGAGATCAAGGAACGGGACAGGCCTATGGCTACACCTTC
cdr3_aa: CATSRDQGTGQAYGYTF

clone_size: .
j_call: TRBJ2-1
v_call: TRBV7-9
d_call: .
cdr3_nt: TGTGCCAGCAGCTCCGACTATGAGCAGTTCTTC
cdr3_aa: CASSSDYEQFF

clone_size: .
j_call: TRBJ1-2
v_call: TRBV5-4
d_call: .
cdr3_nt: TGTGCCAGCAGCTTCATCAGGGCCAACTATGGCTACACCTTC
cdr3_aa: CASSFIRANYGYTF

clone_size: once
j_call: TRBJ2-1
v_call: TRBV2
d_call: TRBD2
cdr3_nt: TGTGCCAGCAAGACGGGAGGCCCCCTCAATGAGCAGTTCTTC
cdr3_aa: CASKTGGPLNEQFF

clone_size: .
j_call: TRBJ1-4
v_call: TRBV5-1
d_call: .
cdr3_nt: TGCGCCAGCAGCTTTCAGGGTTCTTATGAAAAACTGTTTTTT
cdr3_aa: CASSFQGSYEKLFF

clone_size: .
j_call: TRBJ1-2
v_call: TRBV7-2
d_call: .
cdr3_nt: TGTGCCAGCAGCTTATACAGATCTAACTATGGCTACACCTTC
cdr3_aa: CASSLYRSNYGYTF

clone_size: once
j_call: TRBJ1-1
v_call: TRBV19
d_call: .
cdr3_nt: TGTGCCAGTAGTTCCTATATTGAAGCTTTCTTT
cdr3_aa: CASSSYIEAFF

clone_size: few
j_call: TRBJ1-1
v_call: TRBV5-1
d_call: .
cdr3_nt: TGCGCCAGCAGCCAAACAGGAAACACTGAAGCTTTCTTT
cdr3_aa: CASSQTGNTEAFF

clone_size: .
j_call: TRBJ2-1
v_call: TRBV10-3
d_call: TRBD1
cdr3_nt: TGTGCCATTAGGGACAGGGTTGACCATGAGCAGTTCTTC
cdr3_aa: CAIRDRVDHEQFF

clone_size: once
j_call: TRBJ1-2
v_call: TRBV25-1
d_call: TRBD1
cdr3_nt: TGTGCCAGCACCCGACAGGGGTTGGGTGGCTACACCTTC
cdr3_aa: CASTRQGLGGYTF

clone_size: .
j_call: TRBJ2-7
v_call: TRBV5-1
d_call: .
cdr3_nt: TGCGCCAGCAGCTGGGGGGACAGCTACGAGCAGTACTTC
cdr3_aa: CASSWGDSYEQYF

clone_size: .
j_call: TRBJ2-3
v_call: TRBV7-2
d_call: TRBD2
cdr3_nt: TGTGCCAGCAGCCCCGGACTAGCGGGACTGACAGATACGCAGTATTTT
cdr3_aa: CASSPGLAGLTDTQYF

clone_size: .
j_call: TRBJ2-3
v_call: TRBV9
d_call: TRBD2
cdr3_nt: TGTGCCAGCAGCGTAGTGGGGACTAGCACACGAAGCACAGATACGCAGTATTTT
cdr3_aa: CASSVVGTSTRSTDTQYF

clone_size: .
j_call: TRBJ2-1
v_call: TRBV5-6
d_call: .
cdr3_nt: TGTGCCAGCAGCTGGGGAAGGGGAAGTGAGCAGTTCTTC
cdr3_aa: CASSWGRGSEQFF

clone_size: few
j_call: TRBJ1-1
v_call: TRBV18
d_call: .
cdr3_nt: TGTGCCAGCTCACCAACAGGTCCGAACACTGAAGCTTTCTTT
cdr3_aa: CASSPTGPNTEAFF

clone_size: .
j_call: TRBJ2-2
v_call: TRBV2
d_call: .
cdr3_nt: TGTGCCAGCAGTGTAGTGGGGCCAGCGAACACCGGGGAGCTGTTTTTT
cdr3_aa: CASSVVGPANTGELFF

clone_size: .
j_call: TRBJ2-3
v_call: TRBV28
d_call: TRBD1
cdr3_nt: TGTGCCAGCGTGACAGGGAACACAGATACGCAGTATTTT
cdr3_aa: CASVTGNTDTQYF

clone_size: .
j_call: TRBJ2-7
v_call: TRBV7-6
d_call: TRBD2
cdr3_nt: TGTGCCAGCAGCCCAAGACTAGCGGGGACGTACGAGCAGTACTTC
cdr3_aa: CASSPRLAGTYEQYF

clone_size: once
j_call: TRBJ2-1
v_call: TRBV5-4
d_call: TRBD1
cdr3_nt: TGTGCCAGCAGCCCCCAACAGGGGGCGGCCTACAATGAGCAGTTCTTC
cdr3_aa: CASSPQQGAAYNEQFF

clone_size: once
j_call: TRBJ1-2
v_call: TRBV19
d_call: .
cdr3_nt: TGTGGTTCCCGCAGTCAAAGGGGGTTGGACTATGGCTACACCTTC
cdr3_aa: CGSRSQRGLDYGYTF

clone_size: .
j_call: TRBJ1-2
v_call: TRBV7-2
d_call: .
cdr3_nt: TGTGCCAGCAGCTTTGAGAATTCTAACTATGGCTACACCTTC
cdr3_aa: CASSFENSNYGYTF

clone_size: .
j_call: TRBJ2-3
v_call: TRBV18
d_call: TRBD1
cdr3_nt: TGTGCCAGCTCCCCGGACAGGGGGAGCACAGATACGCAGTATTTT
cdr3_aa: CASSPDRGSTDTQYF

clone_size: .
j_call: TRBJ2-1
v_call: TRBV15
d_call: .
cdr3_nt: TGTGCCACCAGCAAGTCCGGGGAGCATGGGGATGAGCAGTTCTTC
cdr3_aa: CATSKSGEHGDEQFF

clone_size: .
j_call: TRBJ2-5
v_call: TRBV10-1
d_call: TRBD1
cdr3_nt: TGCGCCAGCAGTGAAACCGGGACAGGGCACGAGACCCAGTACTTC
cdr3_aa: CASSETGTGHETQYF

clone_size: once
j_call: TRBJ2-1
v_call: TRBV10-1
d_call: .
cdr3_nt: TGCGCCAGCAGTCAGGGCCAACACAATGAGCAGTTCTTC
cdr3_aa: CASSQGQHNEQFF

clone_size: .
j_call: TRBJ1-5
v_call: TRBV6-5
d_call: .
cdr3_nt: TGTGCCATCTGCTGGGGGGGAGATCAGCCCCAGCATTTT
cdr3_aa: CAICWGGDQPQHF

clone_size: .
j_call: TRBJ1-2
v_call: TRBV18
d_call: TRBD1
cdr3_nt: TGTGCCACCAAGGGGGCCTTTGGCTACACCTTC
cdr3_aa: CATKGAFGYTF

clone_size: .
j_call: TRBJ1-1
v_call: TRBV5-1
d_call: TRBD1
cdr3_nt: TGCGCCAGCAGCTTTGCCGGGACAGGGGAAACTGAAGCTTTCTTT
cdr3_aa: CASSFAGTGETEAFF

clone_size: .
j_call: TRBJ1-2
v_call: TRBV5-5
d_call: .
cdr3_nt: TGTGCCAGCAGCACGACAGTTGGCTACACCTTC
cdr3_aa: CASSTTVGYTF

clone_size: .
j_call: TRBJ2-7
v_call: TRBV4-1
d_call: .
cdr3_nt: TGCGCCAGCAGCCAAGTAAGGGACTTTTACTACGAGCAGTACTTC
cdr3_aa: CASSQVRDFYYEQYF

clone_size: .
j_call: TRBJ1-3
v_call: TRBV5-6
d_call: .
cdr3_nt: TGTGCCAGCAGCTTCCGGAGGGTCTCTGGAAACACCATATATTTT
cdr3_aa: CASSFRRVSGNTIYF

clone_size: .
j_call: TRBJ1-1
v_call: TRBV2
d_call: .
cdr3_nt: TGTGCCAGCCTCCTCTCGGGTGCCATGAACACTGAAGCTTTCTTT
cdr3_aa: CASLLSGAMNTEAFF

clone_size: .
j_call: TRBJ1-1
v_call: TRBV15
d_call: TRBD1
cdr3_nt: TGTGCCACCAGCAGGCCTGGACAGGGGAGGGGAAACACTGAAGCTTTCTTT
cdr3_aa: CATSRPGQGRGNTEAFF

clone_size: .
j_call: TRBJ1-2
v_call: TRBV12-3/TRBV12-4
d_call: .
cdr3_nt: TGTGCCAGCAGTCGAAGGGGGGGAACGGGCTACACCTTC
cdr3_aa: CASSRRGGTGYTF

clone_size: .
j_call: TRBJ1-1
v_call: TRBV5-1
d_call: .
cdr3_nt: TGCGCCAGCAGCTTGAATAGCGACCTGAACACTGAAGCTTTCTTT
cdr3_aa: CASSLNSDLNTEAFF

clone_size: .
j_call: TRBJ1-5
v_call: TRBV7-2
d_call: .
cdr3_nt: TGTGCCAGCAGCTTAGCCTCTTCGGGGTCGGGTCAGCCCCAGCATTTT
cdr3_aa: CASSLASSGSGQPQHF

clone_size: .
j_call: TRBJ2-5
v_call: TRBV5-1
d_call: TRBD2
cdr3_nt: TGCGCCAGCAGTTTGGGCGGGGGGACCCAAGAGACCCAGTACTTC
cdr3_aa: CASSLGGGTQETQYF

clone_size: .
j_call: TRBJ2-1
v_call: TRBV6-2/TRBV6-3
d_call: TRBD2
cdr3_nt: TGTGCCAGCAGTTACGGCGGGGTTAGCGGGAGGACTCACAATGAGCAGTTCTTC
cdr3_aa: CASSYGGVSGRTHNEQFF

clone_size: few
j_call: TRBJ2-7
v_call: TRBV5-1
d_call: .
cdr3_nt: TGCGCCAGCAGCGTGGACAGCTACGAGCAGTACTTC
cdr3_aa: CASSVDSYEQYF

clone_size: .
j_call: TRBJ1-1
v_call: TRBV30
d_call: TRBD1
cdr3_nt: TGTGCCGGAAACAGGGGGCAGACTGAAGCTTTCTTT
cdr3_aa: CAGNRGQTEAFF

clone_size: .
j_call: TRBJ2-7
v_call: TRBV5-5
d_call: TRBD1
cdr3_nt: TGTGCCAGCAGCTTGGGTTGGGGACAGGGGGCGCAAGAGCAGTACTTC
cdr3_aa: CASSLGWGQGAQEQYF

clone_size: .
j_call: TRBJ2-3
v_call: TRBV9
d_call: .
cdr3_nt: TGTGCCAGCAGCGTACTTCCCGAGTCCACAGATACGCAGTATTTT
cdr3_aa: CASSVLPESTDTQYF

clone_size: .
j_call: TRBJ1-1
v_call: TRBV7-9
d_call: .
cdr3_nt: TGTGCCAGCAGCCACGCACCCGGGACTTTGAACACTGAAGCTTTCTTT
cdr3_aa: CASSHAPGTLNTEAFF